The present TCR beta chain was sequenced within a study of Graves' ophthalmopathy and Graves' hyperthyroidism. Using RNA transcripts, the TCR beta CDR3 regions were amplified. An opening RT-PCR round employed HTBI primers and preceded a second-round multiplex PCR. TCRdb processed the multiplex PCR reads anew with MiXCR; each CDR3 protein has one entry. The data contain a few hundred thousand distinct CDR3 sequences, just under 40% of them singletons. Trimming shortened V by 6 bases and J by 11 bases, and 7 bases separated the two germline ends. The length of the CDR3 is 9 residues. CDR1 is WSHSY and CDR2 is SAAADI in the germline V gene. About this clonotype itself: The CDR3 end shows no conserved phenylalanine or tryptophan, and so a read error is likely.

The sample was peripheral blood or thyroid tissue (not recorded which). This chain connects TRBV10-2 to TRBJ1-1, with D tentatively TRBD1 (5 bases). This sequence was found in an adult man with Graves' hyperthyroidism. CDR3 residues: CASRGGAFL. The CDR3 DNA reads TGCGCCAGCAGGGGGGGGGCTTTCCTT.